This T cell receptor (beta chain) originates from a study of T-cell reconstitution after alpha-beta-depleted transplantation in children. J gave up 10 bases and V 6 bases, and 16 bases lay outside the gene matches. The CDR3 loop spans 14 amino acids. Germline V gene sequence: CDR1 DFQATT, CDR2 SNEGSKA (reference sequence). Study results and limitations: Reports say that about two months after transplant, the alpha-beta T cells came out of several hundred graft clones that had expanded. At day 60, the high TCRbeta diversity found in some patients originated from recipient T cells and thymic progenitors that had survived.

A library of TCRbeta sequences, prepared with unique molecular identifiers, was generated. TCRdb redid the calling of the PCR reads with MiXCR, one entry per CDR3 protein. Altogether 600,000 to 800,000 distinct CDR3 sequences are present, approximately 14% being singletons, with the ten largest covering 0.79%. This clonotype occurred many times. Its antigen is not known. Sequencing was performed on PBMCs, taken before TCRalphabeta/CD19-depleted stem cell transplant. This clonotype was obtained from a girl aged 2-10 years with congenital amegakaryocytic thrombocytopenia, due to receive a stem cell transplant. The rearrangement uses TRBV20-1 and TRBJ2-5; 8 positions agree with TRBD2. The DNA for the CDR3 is TGCAGTGCCCGGGGGGGCCAGCGGGAGCCTAACCAGTACTTC. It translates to CSARGGQREPNQYF.